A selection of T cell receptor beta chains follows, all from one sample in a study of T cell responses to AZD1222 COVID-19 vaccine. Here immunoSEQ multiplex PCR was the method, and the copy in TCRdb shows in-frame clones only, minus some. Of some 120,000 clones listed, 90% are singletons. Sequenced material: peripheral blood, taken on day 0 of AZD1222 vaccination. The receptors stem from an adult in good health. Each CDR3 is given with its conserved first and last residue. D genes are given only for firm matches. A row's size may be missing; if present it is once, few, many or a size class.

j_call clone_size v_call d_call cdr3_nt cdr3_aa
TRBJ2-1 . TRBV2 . TGTGCCAGCAGTCGGGGGAACTACAATGAGCAGTTCTTC CASSRGNYNEQFF
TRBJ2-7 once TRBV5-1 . TGCGCCAGCAGCTCCAGGACGAACGAGCAGTACTTC CASSSRTNEQYF
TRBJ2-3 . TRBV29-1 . TGCAGCGTACGGGGCGTGAGCACAGATACGCAGTATTTT CSVRGVSTDTQYF
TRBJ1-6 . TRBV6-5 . TGTGCCAGCAGTTACGAGCGGACGCCCTCCTCACCCCTCCACTTT CASSYERTPSSPLHF
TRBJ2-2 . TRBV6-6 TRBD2 TGTGCCAGCAGATGGCGGGAGGACGGCGGGGAGCTGTTTTTT CASRWREDGGELFF
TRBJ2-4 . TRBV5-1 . TGCGCCAGCAGCGCACGCGGCCTCCCCAAAAACATTCAGTACTTC CASSARGLPKNIQYF
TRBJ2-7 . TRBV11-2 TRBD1 TGTGCCAGCAGCGGTGCCGGGACAGGGACATACGAGCAGTACTTC CASSGAGTGTYEQYF
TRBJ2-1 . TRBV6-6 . TGTGCCAGCAGTTACTCGGGTAGGGGCAATGAGCAGTTCTTC CASSYSGRGNEQFF
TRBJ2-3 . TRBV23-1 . TGCGCCAGCAGTCATTTACTTCCCAGGCCCACAGATACGCAGTATTTT CASSHLLPRPTDTQYF
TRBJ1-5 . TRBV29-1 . TGCAGCGTTGGGGAAAATAGCAATCAGCCCCAGCATTTT CSVGENSNQPQHF
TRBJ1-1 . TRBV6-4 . TGTGCCAGCGAAGCGGTACTTATGAACACTGAAGCTTTCTTT CASEAVLMNTEAFF
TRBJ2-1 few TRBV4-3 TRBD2 TGCGCCAGCAGCCGACGACTAGCGGGAGGGACCTACAATGAGCAGTTCTTC CASSRRLAGGTYNEQFF
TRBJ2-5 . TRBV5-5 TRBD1 TGTGCCAGCAGCTTGGAGGGACAGGGGGTCGGTGAGACCCAGTACTTC CASSLEGQGVGETQYF
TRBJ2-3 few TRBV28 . TGTGCCAGCAGTTTAGTGGGAGGAGGGGATACGCAGTATTTT CASSLVGGGDTQYF
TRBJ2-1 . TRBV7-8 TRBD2 TGTGCCAGCAGCCCTAGCGGGAGATTATACAATGAGCAGTTCTTC CASSPSGRLYNEQFF
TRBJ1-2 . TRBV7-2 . TGTGCCAGCAGCCCGCAGGGGTATGGCTACACCTTC CASSPQGYGYTF
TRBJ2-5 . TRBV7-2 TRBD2 TGTGCCAGCAGCTTAACCCCTAGCGGCCAAGAGACCCAGTACTTC CASSLTPSGQETQYF
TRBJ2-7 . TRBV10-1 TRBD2 TGCGCCAGCAGTGAGTCCACTAGCGGGACCTACGAGCAGTACTTC CASSESTSGTYEQYF
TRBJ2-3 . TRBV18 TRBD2 TGTGCCAGCTCACCTCCGGGACTAGCGTCAGATACGCAGTATTTT CASSPPGLASDTQYF
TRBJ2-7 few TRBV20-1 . TGCAGTGCTAGTTGGCAGGTAGTGAACTACGAGCAGTACTTC CSASWQVVNYEQYF
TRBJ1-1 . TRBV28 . TGTGCCAGCAGTGGGGTGATGAACACTGAAGCTTTCTTT CASSGVMNTEAFF
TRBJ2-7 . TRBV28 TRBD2 TGTGCCAGCAGCCGCACCGGACTAGCGGGCAGCGGGTACTTC CASSRTGLAGSGYF
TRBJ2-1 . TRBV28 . TGTGCCAGCAGAGGCGGGTGGTACAATGAGCAGTTCTTC CASRGGWYNEQFF
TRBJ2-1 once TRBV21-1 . TGTGCCAGCAGCAAAGCGCTCGGAGGCTCGGCTGAGCAGTTCTTC CASSKALGGSAEQFF
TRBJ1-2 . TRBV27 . TGTGCCAGCAGGGCGACAGGAGTTTTCTATGGCTACACCTTC CASRATGVFYGYTF
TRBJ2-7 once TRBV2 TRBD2 TGTGCCAGCAGATCGAGAAGCGGGGGCAGCTCCTACGAGCAGTACTTC CASRSRSGGSSYEQYF
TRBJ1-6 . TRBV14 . TGTGCCAGCACCCAACTTTGGGATTCACCCCTCCACTTT CASTQLWDSPLHF
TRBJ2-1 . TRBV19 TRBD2 TGTGCCAGTAAAACTGCTCCGAGCGGGAGGGGCAATGAGCAGTTCTTC CASKTAPSGRGNEQFF